This T cell receptor beta chain emerged from a study of beta chain features in type 1 diabetes. Findings and caveats of the study: Moderate yet significant TCRB CDR3 shortening was seen in Type 1 diabetes patients in all four CD4+ subsets.

This clone was counted at least ten times. No antigen is known for it. Other DNA variants within this sample encode the same CDR3. Sequenced material consisted of expressed TCRB transcripts (all of the isolated RNA was reverse transcribed). Samples of naive, central memory and regulatory T cells yielded a mean of about 3.8 million reads. Libraries were prepared by immunoSEQ multiplex PCR; TCRdb keeps only in-frame clonotypes and omits some of them. The sample holds approximately 170,000 clones, around 7.8% seen once. This CDR3 has 14 amino acids. V was trimmed by 0 bases and J by 7 bases, leaving 13 bases between them. Per germline, CDR1 GTSNPN and CDR2 SVGIG (reference sequence).

The sequenced material came from central memory CD4+ T cells from blood. V is TRBV30 and J is TRBJ1-5; D may be TRBD1 (5 bases). This receptor was taken from a woman aged 35 to 49 with type 1 diabetes. The CDR3 loop reads CAWSVGGEEQPQHF. The CDR3 DNA is TGTGCCTGGAGTGTTGGGGGGGAGGAACAGCCCCAGCATTTT.